The clone carrying this T cell receptor beta chain was seen more than once but under ten times. This sample stems from a study of T cell responses to AZD1222 COVID-19 vaccine. The method was immunoSEQ multiplex PCR; TCRdb's version includes in-frame clones alone and lacks a portion of them. The sample has 60,000 to 70,000 clones, approximately 85% seen once. The CDR3 covers 15 residues. CDR1 and CDR2 from the germline V gene are WSHSY and SAAADI. Trimming cost V 0 bases and J 2 bases; bases outside gene matches: 2. The receptor was isolated from an adult in good health. The V call is TRBV10-2, the J call TRBJ2-7; 9 bases fit TRBD1. Sample: peripheral blood, taken on day 0 of AZD1222 vaccination. This CDR3 is CASSESGTGTYEQYF. The CDR3 bases are TGCGCCAGCAGTGAGTCAGGGACAGGGACCTACGAGCAGTACTTC.